This TCR beta chain was obtained from a study of OX40 agonist ivuxolimab in advanced cancers. Blood draws occurred at baseline, cycle 4 day 1, and cycle 7 day 1. Sequencing was performed with immunoSEQ multiplex PCR; in TCRdb, only in-frame clones are kept and a portion is missing. The sample has 70,000 or so clones; roughly 82% are singletons. A remark on this clone: Its matching antigen is unknown.

Study-level points and caveats: Averaged across samples, CD8+ T cells carried more expanded clones than CD4+ did. Those patients achieving a partial response at 0.1-3.0 mg/kg showed among the lowest clonal expansion. The CD4+ and CD8+ T cells in the blood had expanded clonally by week 6 at 0.1 to 3.0 mg/kg.

The CDR3 totals 14 residues. V was shortened by 2 bases and J by 5 bases, with 12 bases between the two germline ends. From germline, CDR1 is LNHDA and CDR2 SQIVND (reference sequence). Sample: CD4+ or CD8+ T cells sorted from blood, taken in a trial of the OX40 agonist ivuxolimab. The rearrangement links TRBV19 to TRBJ1-2; a possible D gene is TRBD1 (6 bases). The origin of this receptor is an adult with an advanced solid tumor such as melanoma, head and neck, liver or kidney cancer. The CDR3 DNA reads as TGTGCCAGTAGTATACGGGGGCACGGGTATGGCTACACCTTC. Translated: CASSIRGHGYGYTF.